Below, one T cell receptor beta chain is given with its context. Unmatched junction bases numbered 14, after V lost 5 bases and J lost 12 bases. The CDR3 has 15 residues. Germline V gene data show CDR1 as SGHTA and CDR2 as FQGNSA. The data derive from a study of blood T cell repertoires in COVID-19. Data came from immunoSEQ multiplex PCR; TCRdb stores just in-frame clones and leaves some out. The sample has 360,000 or so clones, roughly 89% seen once. J is TRBJ2-1 and V is TRBV7-2, with 9 bases lining up with TRBD2. This clonotype was obtained from a woman between 55 and 75 years old with COVID-19, enrolled during active disease. The sample consisted of peripheral blood. The CDR3 nucleotides read TGTGCCAGCAGCCCAGAGGGCGGGGGGGCGTTTTCGCAGTTCTTC. Translating gives CASSPEGGGAFSQFF. The variable domain in full, with the rest retrieved from reference TRBV7-2 and TRBJ2-1, is GAGVSQSPSNKVTEKGKDVELRCDPISGHTALYWYRQSLGQGLEFLIYFQGNSAPDKSGLPSDRFSAERTGGSVSTLTIQRTQQEDSAVYLCASSPEGGGAFSQFFGPGTRLTVL.